A single sample is the source of the 25 T cell receptor beta chains below, sequenced in a study of shared clonotypes between healthy human individuals. CD45RO-negative, CCR7-positively selected cells formed the naive CD8 fraction, excluding terminally differentiated effector memory CD45RA+ cells. This table comes from immunoSEQ multiplex PCR, and its TCRdb copy is limited to in-frame clones, with some not included. Among around 1.9 million clones listed, 85% to 95% were seen once. The material sequenced was naive CD8+ T cells from PBMCs. All receptors come from a man aged 18 to 35 in good health. Some clones in this sample may be carry-over from other donors' samples.

This clone was detected once. The chain joins TRBV9 to TRBJ2-1; TRBD2 matches at 9 bases. The CDR3 is 18 amino acids. Trimming at V came to 3 bases and at J to 7 bases, leaving 17 bases not matched to a gene. Germline values: CDR1 SGDLS, CDR2 YYNGEE. The CDR3 protein is CASSGKGISGRKVNEQFF. The CDR3 nucleotides read TGTGCCAGCAGCGGAAAGGGGATTAGCGGGAGAAAGGTAAATGAGCAGTTCTTC.

The rearrangement links TRBV10-2 to TRBJ2-7, with 7 bases that match TRBD1. J lost 3 bases, V lost 6 bases, and 5 bases had no gene match. Germline CDR1 reads WSHSY; CDR2 reads SAAADI. This CDR3 is built from 13 residues. The CDR3 DNA is TGCGCCAGCAGGCGACAGGGTTACTACGAGCAGTACTTC. As protein: CASRRQGYYEQYF.

This clone has more than one count but fewer than ten. The chain employs TRBV5-6 and TRBJ2-1; 7 bases are a match to TRBD1. Germline CDR1 is SGHDT and CDR2 is YYEEEE. V dropped 4 bases and J dropped 13; count of bases not matched to a gene: 11. This CDR3 is 13 amino acids long. The CDR3 sequence is CASSPWTGGQQFF. The DNA for the CDR3 is TGTGCCAGCAGCCCTTGGACAGGCGGACAACAGTTCTTC. Drawing the rest from reference TRBV5-6 and TRBJ2-1, the complete variable domain is DAGVTQSPTHLIKTRGQQVTLRCSPKSGHDTVSWYQQALGQGPQFIFQYYEEEERQRGNFPDRFSGHQFPNYSSELNVNALLLGDSALYLCASSPWTGGQQFFGPGTRLTVL.

This chain uses TRBV27 with TRBJ2-5, with D possibly matching TRBD2 (5 bases). Trimming removed 10 bases from V and 0 bases from J, with 18 bases in between. CDR1 is MNHEY and CDR2 is SMNVEV in the germline V gene (reference sequence). The length of the CDR3 is 15 residues. This chain's CDR3 is CATRGWIEYQETQYF. For the CDR3, the DNA is TGTGCCACCCGGGGTTGGATCGAGTACCAAGAGACCCAGTACTTC.

V gene TRBV27 combines with J gene TRBJ2-1; TRBD2 matches 9 bases. The CDR3 has 16 amino acids. Germline CDR1 reads MNHEY; CDR2 reads SMNVEV (reference sequence). V was pared by 0 bases and J by 4 bases, with 4 bases of the junction left unmatched. Here the CDR3 reads CASSLSTSGLYNEQFF. The DNA of the CDR3 is TGTGCCAGCAGTTTATCGACTAGCGGATTATACAATGAGCAGTTCTTC.

This rearrangement joins TRBV25-1 to TRBJ1-2; a weak D match, TRBD1 (6 bases). This CDR3 region has 15 residues. The V gene lost 4 bases and the J gene lost 0 bases, with 12 bases spanning the gap. From germline, CDR1 is MGHDK and CDR2 SYGVNS. This chain's CDR3 is CASSGRQAPNYGYTF. The CDR3 DNA follows: TGTGCCAGCAGTGGTCGACAGGCCCCTAACTATGGCTACACCTTC.

V gene TRBV15 combines with J gene TRBJ1-5; tentatively, D is TRBD1 (5 bases). The CDR3 loop spans 17 amino acids. V gave up 5 bases and J gave up 0 bases, with 17 bases separating them. Germline loops: CDR1 LNHNV, CDR2 YYDKDF (reference sequence). CDR3 protein: CATSGHRTDYSNQPQHF. The CDR3 region has the DNA TGTGCCACCAGCGGACATCGGACGGACTATAGCAATCAGCCCCAGCATTTT.

In the case of this clone: Other DNA sequences in this sample translate to the same CDR3. This chain connects TRBV4-3 to TRBJ2-3, with unresolved D. This CDR3 is built from 15 residues. Between the trimmed V and J ends, which lost 0 bases and 0 bases, there was a span of 7 bases. CDR1 and CDR2 (germline): LGHNA, YSLEER. The CDR3 here is CASSQEAGSTDTQYF. As DNA, the CDR3 is TGCGCCAGCAGCCAAGAAGCTGGGAGCACAGATACGCAGTATTTT.

V gene TRBV28 combines with J gene TRBJ2-5; D is tentatively TRBD1 or TRBD2 (5 bases each). The V end lost 7 bases, the J end lost 4 bases, and 13 bases lay between the germline ends. The CDR3 is 13 residues long. Germline-derived CDR1 and CDR2 are MDHEN and SYDVKM. CDR3 amino acids: CASNGGWVETQYF. CDR3 DNA sequence: TGTGCCAGCAATGGGGGTTGGGTAGAGACCCAGTACTTC.

CDR3 sequence: CASRPGTAFYEQYF. DNA of the CDR3: TGTGCCAGTAGACCAGGGACAGCTTTCTACGAGCAGTACTTC. The chain recombines TRBV19 with TRBJ2-7; 7 nucleotides line up with TRBD1. The CDR3 is 14 residues long. V dropped 6 bases and J dropped 3; count of bases not matched to a gene: 8. The V gene's germline CDR1 is LNHDA and CDR2 SQIVND (reference sequence).

This CDR3 is CASSLTMTAFGNTIYF. Here the CDR3 DNA reads TGTGCCAGCAGTTTAACCATGACAGCCTTTGGAAACACCATATATTTT. This chain uses TRBV28 with TRBJ1-3; TRBD1 might be the D (5 bases). The CDR3 spans 16 residues. The V and J ends lost 2 bases and 3 bases respectively, with 14 bases between them. In germline, CDR1 is MDHEN, CDR2 SYDVKM.

The V gene is TRBV11-2, the J gene TRBJ2-7; TRBD1 or TRBD2 may be the D gene (7 bases each). V lost 1 base, J lost 2 bases, and 15 bases lay in between. CDR1 is SGHAT and CDR2 is FQNNGV in the germline V gene. The CDR3 has 16 amino acids. The CDR3 loop reads CASSLGPPGGAYEQYF. For the CDR3, the DNA is TGTGCCAGCAGCTTAGGTCCCCCAGGGGGGGCCTACGAGCAGTACTTC. Variable domain in full (rest from reference TRBV11-2 and TRBJ2-7): EAGVAQSPRYKIIEKRQSVAFWCNPISGHATLYWYQQILGQGPKLLIQFQNNGVVDDSQLPKDRFSAERLKGVDSTLKIQPAKLEDSAVYLCASSLGPPGGAYEQYFGPGTRLTVT.

This clone was counted once. The chain is built from TRBV29-1 and TRBJ2-3; D uncertain. V lost 6 bases to trimming and J lost 7 bases, with 8 bases between them. The CDR3 loop spans 10 amino acids. The germline V gene encodes CDR1 SQVTM and CDR2 ANQGSEA. CDR3 sequence reads: CSVFVNTQYF. CDR3 coding DNA: TGCAGCGTCTTTGTGAATACGCAGTATTTT.

Regarding this clone: Other DNA sequences in the sample encode the same CDR3. V and J are TRBV6-5 and TRBJ2-3; D is uncertain. The CDR3 runs to 11 residues. V lost 6 bases and J 3 bases, leaving 4 bases between the germline ends. From germline, CDR1 is MNHEY and CDR2 SVGAGI. Here the CDR3 reads CASRQTDTQYF. The CDR3 region has the DNA TGTGCCAGCAGACAAACAGATACGCAGTATTTT.

This chain connects TRBV5-4 to TRBJ2-6; D call uncertain. The V gene's germline CDR1 is SGHNT and CDR2 YYREEE (reference sequence). There are 14 residues in the CDR3. Deletions cut 2 bases from V and 4 bases from J, with 7 bases between. The DNA for the CDR3 is TGTGCCAGCAGCTTAAACCCCGGGGCCAACGTCCTGACTTTC. It specifies CASSLNPGANVLTF.

This clone showed up just a few times. The chain combines TRBV4-1 with TRBJ1-4; perhaps TRBD1 as D (5 bases). The germline V gene has CDR1 MGHRA and CDR2 YSYEKL. V was pared by 3 bases and J by 8 bases, with 19 bases between. This CDR3 contains 16 residues. The CDR3 DNA reads as TGCGCCAGCAGCCATAAACCTACAGGATCTCGGGAAAAACTGTTTTTT. Translated: CASSHKPTGSREKLFF.

The J gene is TRBJ1-2, the V gene TRBV10-2, with a weak D call TRBD1 (5 bases). V was shortened by 10 bases and J by 4 bases, with 19 bases between the two germline ends. This CDR3 has 14 amino acids. The germline V gene encodes CDR1 WSHSY and CDR2 SAAADI. CDR3 DNA sequence: TGCGCCACTGGGACGGCCTTAGGGTCCTATGGCTACACCTTC. Protein: CATGTALGSYGYTF.

V and J are TRBV6-5 and TRBJ1-5; D is undetermined. The CDR3 sequence is 15 residues long. With 4 bases removed from V and 2 bases from J, the gap between germline ends came to 12 bases. Germline CDR1 is MNHEY and CDR2 is SVGAGI. As DNA, the CDR3 is TGTGCCAGCAGTTCCCGGCCTGGCGGCAATCAGCCCCAGCATTTT. Translation gives CASSSRPGGNQPQHF.

The chain recombines TRBV27 with TRBJ2-5, with D possibly TRBD1 on 6 matching bases. The V and J ends lost 4 bases and 8 bases respectively, with 17 bases between them. This CDR3 spans 14 amino acids. CDR1 MNHEY and CDR2 SMNVEV come from the germline V gene (reference sequence). CDR3 residues: CASSYRDQGETQYF. CDR3 DNA sequence: TGTGCCAGCAGTTACAGGGATCAGGGTGAAACCCAGTACTTC.

CDR3 nucleotide sequence: TGTGCCATCAGTGAGTCAGGGGGGGTTGGCTACACCTTC. This codes for CAISESGGVGYTF. The gene calls are TRBV10-3 and TRBJ1-2; TRBD1 might be the D (6 bases). The V end lost 0 bases, the J end lost 7 bases, and 9 bases lay between the germline ends. CDR3 length: 13 residues. Germline V gives CDR1 ENHRY, CDR2 SYGVKD.

The chain recombines TRBV7-9 with TRBJ2-7, with 7 bases that match TRBD2. Germline V lookup: CDR1 SEHNR, CDR2 FQNEAQ (reference sequence). The CDR3 spans 16 residues. The junction had 12 bases not matched to a gene; V was cut back by 5 bases and J by 2 bases. Here the CDR3 DNA reads TGTGCCAGCAGCCCCGAGGCCGGGAGGACCCCCTACGAGCAGTACTTC. Protein: CASSPEAGRTPYEQYF. The variable domain in full, completed from reference TRBV7-9 and TRBJ2-7, reads DTGVSQNPRHKITKRGQNVTFRCDPISEHNRLYWYRQTLGQGPEFLTYFQNEAQLEKSRLLSDRFSAERPKGSFSTLEIQRTEQGDSAMYLCASSPEAGRTPYEQYFGPGTRLTVT.

The J gene is TRBJ1-1, the V gene TRBV2, with a tentative D call TRBD1 (5 bases). CDR3 length: 16 residues. The germline gives CDR1 SNHLY, CDR2 FYNNEI. Trimming took off 3 bases at V and 2 bases at J, with 16 bases between the two ends. CDR3 in DNA: TGTGCCAGCAGTGATTCGAGAATCCAGGGAAACACTGAAGCTTTCTTT. This translates into CASSDSRIQGNTEAFF.

The chain uses TRBV10-1 and TRBJ2-5; 10 nucleotides align to TRBD2. The CDR3 covers 15 residues. Trimming removed 5 bases from V and 2 bases from J; junction bases left unmatched: 5. Germline V lookup: CDR1 WNHNN, CDR2 SYGVQD (reference sequence). Written as DNA, the CDR3 is TGCGCCAGCAGTCCCGGGGGACTAGCGCAAGAGACCCAGTACTTC. Protein: CASSPGGLAQETQYF.

The sample holds one count of this clone. The rearrangement links TRBV9 to TRBJ1-2; TRBD1 is a possible D gene (5 bases). CDR1 and CDR2 from the germline V gene are SGDLS and YYNGEE. This CDR3 is built from 13 residues. V was cut by 3 bases and J by 6 bases, with 12 bases left in between. The CDR3 is CASSARGGDGYTF. The CDR3 DNA follows: TGTGCCAGCAGCGCAAGGGGAGGTGATGGCTACACCTTC.

This chain connects TRBV2 to TRBJ1-4, with 12 bases fitting TRBD1. Germline loops: CDR1 SNHLY, CDR2 FYNNEI. Losses at the gene ends were 3 bases for V and 8 bases for J; bases not matched to a gene: 10. This CDR3 contains 17 residues. CDR3 DNA: TGTGCCAGCAGTGATGGGTTCTTGGGGACAGGGGGCGAAAAACTGTTTTTT. This codes for CASSDGFLGTGGEKLFF.